This note documents a single TCR beta chain sequence. The antigen is undetermined. Blood samples were obtained at baseline, cycle 4 day 1, and cycle 7 day 1. The sample originates from a study of OX40 agonist ivuxolimab in advanced cancers. Germline trimming cut 8 bases from V and 7 bases from J; bases unmatched to any gene: 9. There are 14 residues in the CDR3. Germline-derived CDR1 and CDR2 are SNHLY and FYNNEI. Study-wide results and caveats: Low normalized clonal expansion also occurred in some nonresponding patients. At 0.1 to 3.0 mg/kg, clonal expansion of CD4+ and CD8+ blood T cells had occurred by week 6.

This table comes from immunoSEQ multiplex PCR, and its TCRdb copy is limited to in-frame clones, with some not included. The sample yields around 66,000 clones, roughly four fifths seen once. The sample was CD4+ or CD8+ T cells sorted from blood, taken in a trial of the OX40 agonist ivuxolimab. This rearrangement joins TRBV2 to TRBJ2-1, with TRBD2 identical over 9 bases. The source is an adult with an advanced solid tumor such as melanoma, head and neck, liver or kidney cancer. CDR3 residues: CASAPGLAGNEQFF. The CDR3 region has the DNA TGTGCCAGCGCCCCGGGCCTAGCGGGGAATGAGCAGTTCTTC.